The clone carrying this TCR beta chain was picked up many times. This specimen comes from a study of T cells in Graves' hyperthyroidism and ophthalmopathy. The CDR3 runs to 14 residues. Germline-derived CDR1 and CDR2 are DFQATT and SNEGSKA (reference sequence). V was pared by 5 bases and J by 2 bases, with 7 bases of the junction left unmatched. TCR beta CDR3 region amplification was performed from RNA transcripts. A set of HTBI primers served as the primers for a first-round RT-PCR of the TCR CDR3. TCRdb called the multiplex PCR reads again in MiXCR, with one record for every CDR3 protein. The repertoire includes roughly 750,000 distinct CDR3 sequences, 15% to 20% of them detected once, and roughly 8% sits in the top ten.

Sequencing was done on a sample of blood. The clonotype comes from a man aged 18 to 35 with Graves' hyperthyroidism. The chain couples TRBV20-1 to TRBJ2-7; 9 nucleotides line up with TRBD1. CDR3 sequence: CSASRTGVTYEQYF. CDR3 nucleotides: TGCAGTGCTTCGCGGACAGGGGTGACCTACGAGCAGTACTTC.